These 26 T cell receptor beta chains share one sample of origin, sequenced in a study of blood T cell repertoires in COVID-19. Data came from immunoSEQ multiplex PCR; TCRdb stores just in-frame clones and leaves some out. The sample records fewer than 200,000 clones, around 83% being singletons. The sample was PBMCs or T cells enriched from blood (not recorded which). The receptors were sampled from a woman aged 50 to 65 in a cohort exposed to, infected with or recovered from COVID-19 (not recorded which).

This rearrangement joins TRBV27 to TRBJ1-2; TRBD1 matches at 7 bases. The junction had 12 bases not matched to a gene; V was cut back by 5 bases and J by 3 bases. The V gene's germline CDR1 is MNHEY and CDR2 SMNVEV (reference sequence). The CDR3 has 16 amino acids. The CDR3 nucleotides read TGTGCCAGCAGTCCTCACAGGGGCCCATCCTACTATGGCTACACCTTC. Translation: CASSPHRGPSYYGYTF.

This clone has a single count. The rearrangement links TRBV6-2 or TRBV6-3 to TRBJ2-7; the D is unclear. Trimming pared 1 base from V and 5 bases from J, leaving 27 bases between. The CDR3 loop spans 19 amino acids. The germline CDR1 and CDR2 sequences are MNHEY and SVGEGT. The chain's CDR3 is CASSYYLGSTPSLANEQYF. Written as DNA, the CDR3 is TGTGCCAGCAGTTACTACCTCGGGTCCACTCCGTCTCTCGCGAACGAGCAGTACTTC.

The rearrangement links TRBV29-1 to TRBJ1-2, with 7 positions matching TRBD1. V shed 3 bases, J shed 4 bases, and the junction held 5 bases outside the gene matches. The CDR3 runs to 13 residues. From germline, CDR1 is SQVTM and CDR2 ANQGSEA. The CDR3, as DNA: TGCAGCGTTGACCGGACAGGAGTCTATGGCTACACCTTC. Translated, it gives CSVDRTGVYGYTF.

The chain employs TRBV28 and TRBJ2-7; TRBD1 aligns across 7 bases. With 6 bases clipped from V and 1 base from J, the junction kept 12 bases outside the gene matches. Germline CDR1 and CDR2: MDHEN and SYDVKM. The CDR3 has 16 residues. The CDR3, as DNA: TGTGCCAGCAGGTTCGAAGGGGGCGTCGGATCCTACGAGCAGTACTTC. Translating it yields CASRFEGGVGSYEQYF.

The table lists this clone with a count of one. The chain recombines TRBV2 with TRBJ1-5; 8 nucleotides align to TRBD1. The germline V gene encodes CDR1 SNHLY and CDR2 FYNNEI. The ends lost 6 bases at V and 6 bases at J; junction bases unmatched: 10. This CDR3 spans 15 amino acids. The DNA of the CDR3 is TGTGCCAGCAGATATTCAGGGGGCGCAGGTCAGCCCCAGCATTTT. This encodes CASRYSGGAGQPQHF.

The chain couples TRBV4-2 to TRBJ1-6, with D unresolved. The V and J ends lost 0 bases and 7 bases respectively, with 10 bases between them. Germline V CDR1 and CDR2: LGHNA, YNFKEQ. The CDR3 loop spans 15 amino acids. In DNA, the CDR3 is TGTGCCAGCAGCCAAGATCCGCGAGTAAATTCACCCCTCCACTTT. Its protein is CASSQDPRVNSPLHF.

The chain carries TRBV21-1 and TRBJ2-7; the table's D call, TRBD1, was not checked against the DNA. TRBV21-1 counts as a pseudogene. The CDR3 extends over 15 amino acids. The DNA of the CDR3 is TGTGCCAGCAGCCCTACAGGGGCGAGCTCCTACGAGCAGTACTTC. Protein product: CASSPTGASSYEQYF.

This clone was counted only a few times. The rearrangement joins TRBV2 to TRBJ1-4, with unresolved D. The V and J ends lost 3 bases and 6 bases respectively, with 5 bases between them. Germline assignment: CDR1 SNHLY and CDR2 FYNNEI. The CDR3 consists of 12 residues. This CDR3 reads CASSERYEKLFF. The CDR3 DNA reads TGTGCCAGCAGTGAGCGGTATGAAAAACTGTTTTTT.

The rearrangement links TRBV9 to TRBJ2-7, with D possibly matching TRBD2 (5 bases). The CDR3 is 14 residues long. Trimming took off 2 bases at V and 1 base at J, with 10 bases between the two ends. Germline-derived CDR1 and CDR2 are SGDLS and YYNGEE. The CDR3 is CASSVAGESYEQYF. CDR3 DNA: TGTGCCAGCAGCGTTGCCGGGGAGTCCTACGAGCAGTACTTC.

This chain links TRBV7-8 with TRBJ1-1, with D hard to call. This CDR3 spans 13 amino acids. The ends were cut back, 5 bases at V and 1 base at J, with 8 bases in the middle. Germline CDR1 is SGHVS and CDR2 is FQNEAQ. The CDR3 coding sequence is TGTGCCAGCAGCCCCCGAGGGAACACTGAAGCTTTCTTT. It translates to CASSPRGNTEAFF.

The V call is TRBV5-1, the J call TRBJ1-2; D unclear. The CDR3 sequence is 13 residues long. Trimming stripped 0 bases from V and 3 bases from J, with 6 bases between. CDR1 is SGHRS and CDR2 is YFSETQ in the germline V gene. CDR3 nucleotide sequence: TGCGCCAGCAGCTTGGAGCAACACTATGGCTACACCTTC. Translation: CASSLEQHYGYTF.

The V and J genes are TRBV5-4 and TRBJ2-3; 9 nucleotides align to TRBD2. The junction had 7 bases not matched to a gene; V was cut back by 0 bases and J by 5 bases. Germline CDR1 and CDR2: SGHNT and YYREEE (reference sequence). There are 16 residues in the CDR3. For the CDR3, the DNA is TGTGCCAGCAGCTTGGCCGGGGCGGGGGGGCAAGATACGCAGTATTTT. Translating gives CASSLAGAGGQDTQYF.

The chain joins TRBV28 to TRBJ1-2; 9 bases align to TRBD1. Germline V gene sequence: CDR1 MDHEN, CDR2 SYDVKM. There are 15 residues in the CDR3. V trimming: 5 bases; J trimming: 4 bases; junction bases outside the gene matches: 8. CDR3 residues: CASSTGGADGYGYTF. The CDR3 DNA is TGTGCCAGCAGTACAGGGGGCGCCGACGGCTATGGCTACACCTTC.

The gene calls are TRBV12-3 or TRBV12-4 and TRBJ1-2; possible D gene TRBD1, 6 bases. The CDR3 spans 13 residues. Trimming took 6 bases from V and 4 from J, leaving 12 bases between them. The CDR3 bases are TGTGCCAGCAGCTCCGGACAGCCCTATGGCTACACCTTC. This sequence encodes CASSSGQPYGYTF.

This clone was found once. This rearrangement joins TRBV5-1 to TRBJ2-3, with 11 bases matching TRBD1. The trim removed 4 bases at V and 5 bases at J, leaving 9 bases unmatched. CDR1 is SGHRS and CDR2 is YFSETQ in the germline V gene. The CDR3 length is 16 residues. The CDR3 DNA sequence: TGCGCCAGCAGCATCGGACAGGGGGCTAAGGGAGATACGCAGTATTTT. Protein product: CASSIGQGAKGDTQYF.

The rearrangement uses TRBV9 and TRBJ2-5; unclear D gene. Trimming cost V 3 bases and J 5 bases, with 20 bases left between them. Germline CDR1 and CDR2: SGDLS and YYNGEE. The CDR3 loop spans 16 amino acids. The CDR3 region is CASSGAVVGSLETQYF. CDR3 bases: TGTGCCAGCAGCGGGGCCGTGGTGGGTTCTCTGGAGACCCAGTACTTC.

Only one count was recorded for this clone. This chain connects TRBV5-1 to TRBJ2-3, with 9 bases aligning to TRBD1. The germline V gene encodes CDR1 SGHRS and CDR2 YFSETQ. This CDR3 is 15 amino acids long. The V segment lost 6 bases and the J segment 0 bases; nucleotides outside the gene matches: 5. CDR3 bases: TGCGCCAGCACCTCCGGGACAGGGAGCACAGATACGCAGTATTTT. Translating it yields CASTSGTGSTDTQYF.

This clone was observed a single time. The chain combines TRBV18 with TRBJ1-2, with D tentatively TRBD1 (6 bases). V lost 3 bases, J lost 6 bases, and 17 bases lay in between. This CDR3 region has 15 residues. Germline V gene sequence: CDR1 KGHSH, CDR2 LQKENI. CDR3 sequence: CASSPISDRLDGYTF. The DNA for the CDR3 is TGTGCCAGCTCACCTATCTCAGACAGGCTGGATGGCTACACCTTC.

The chain recombines TRBV6-5 with TRBJ1-1, with D perhaps matching TRBD1 (5 bases). The CDR3 has 15 residues. CDR1 and CDR2 (germline): MNHEY, SVGAGI. Trimming stripped 5 bases from V and 5 bases from J, with 18 bases between. The CDR3 coding sequence is TGTGCCAGCAGTCCTACGACAGTGGTTGGAACTGAAGCTTTCTTT. Translation gives CASSPTTVVGTEAFF.

This chain uses TRBV19 with TRBJ2-2; D is uncertain. This CDR3 contains 15 residues. The germline V gene encodes CDR1 LNHDA and CDR2 SQIVND (reference sequence). Trimming left V 1 base short and J 8 bases short, with 14 bases between. The CDR3: CASSIAGAFPGELFF. CDR3 sequence (DNA): TGTGCCAGTAGTATAGCAGGCGCCTTTCCAGGGGAGCTGTTTTTT.

V gene TRBV20-1 combines with J gene TRBJ2-7; no reliable D call. The germline V gene encodes CDR1 DFQATT and CDR2 SNEGSKA (reference sequence). V shed 2 bases and J shed 3 bases, with 5 bases lying between them. This CDR3 spans 11 amino acids. The CDR3 nucleotides read TGCAGTGCTAGACAGGTCTACGAGCAGTACTTC. Translated: CSARQVYEQYF.

This rearrangement joins TRBV18 to TRBJ1-6, with 8 bases matching TRBD1. Germline-derived CDR1 and CDR2 are KGHSH and LQKENI. The CDR3 is made up of 17 amino acids. With 3 bases clipped from V and 8 bases from J, the junction kept 12 bases outside the gene matches. This CDR3 is CASSPPIRQGADSPLHF. The CDR3 DNA sequence: TGTGCCAGCTCACCCCCCATTCGGCAGGGGGCGGATTCACCCCTCCACTTT.

This clone came up a few times. The chain recombines TRBV2 with TRBJ2-6, with 7 nucleotides matching TRBD1. With 11 bases clipped from V and 0 bases from J, the junction kept 7 bases outside the gene matches. Germline values: CDR1 SNHLY, CDR2 FYNNEI. The CDR3 has 15 amino acids. The DNA for the CDR3 is TGTGCCGGAACAGGGGCTTACTCTGGGGCCAACGTCCTGACTTTC. As protein: CAGTGAYSGANVLTF.

J is TRBJ2-1 and V is TRBV6-2 or TRBV6-3; 9 nucleotides align to TRBD2. CDR1 is MNHEY and CDR2 is SVGEGT in the germline V gene. The CDR3 has 16 amino acids. With 1 base clipped from V and 3 bases from J, the junction kept 4 bases outside the gene matches. The CDR3 spells CASSYFWRGGYNEQFF. CDR3 in DNA: TGTGCCAGCAGTTACTTTTGGCGGGGGGGCTACAATGAGCAGTTCTTC.

The J gene is TRBJ1-2, the V gene TRBV28; D possibly corresponds to TRBD1 (5 bases). V dropped 5 bases and J dropped 8 bases, with 9 bases sitting between them. The CDR3 consists of 11 residues. Germline CDR1 MDHEN, CDR2 SYDVKM. The DNA for the CDR3 is TGTGCCAGCAGTCGACAGACCGGCTACACCTTC. Translating gives CASSRQTGYTF.

This chain links TRBV5-1 with TRBJ1-1; weak D call: TRBD1 (5 bases). The V gene's germline CDR1 is SGHRS and CDR2 YFSETQ. The V end was cut by 0 bases, the J end by 11 bases, with 17 bases between. The CDR3 has 14 amino acids. CDR3 nucleotide sequence: TGCGCCAGCAGCTTGGATGGGACTCTTTCCGGGGCTTTCTTT. Amino acid sequence: CASSLDGTLSGAFF.